The T cell receptor (beta chain) under discussion was sequenced for a study of tumor and adjacent non-tumor tissue in lung cancer. This clonotype was seen many times. No antigen is known for it. No cell sorting was done before RNA was extracted from the tissue. Study results and caveats: Higher tumor TCR diversity was associated with shorter survival. In normal lung, the top 100 clones were significantly more dominant than in tumor.

TCRbeta libraries were built with three rounds of nested PCR, modified from ARM-PCR. MiXCR, applied by TCRdb to the multiplex PCR reads, yields one record per CDR3 protein. The sample yields 110,000 or so distinct CDR3 sequences, 60% to 80% seen once. V trimming: 6 bases; J trimming: 7 bases; junction bases outside the gene matches: 10. Per germline, CDR1 MNHEY and CDR2 SVGAGI. The CDR3 is made up of 16 amino acids. What was sequenced was lung tumor tissue. The sequence was collected from a woman aged 55-70 years with non-small cell lung cancer. The chain recombines TRBV6-5 with TRBJ2-5; 14 bases fit TRBD2. CDR3 residues: CASRGSQTSGRATQYF. CDR3 nucleotide sequence: TGTGCCAGCAGGGGCAGCCAGACTAGCGGGAGGGCGACCCAGTACTTC.